This T cell receptor (beta chain) appears in the sequencing data of a study of blood T cell repertoires in COVID-19. Study-wide background: COVID-19 samples collected from the United States, Italy and Spain covered acute and convalescent phases.

It was during active infection that Seattle patients were enrolled and then longitudinally followed. The CDR3 consists of 14 residues. V gave up 3 bases and J gave up 3 bases, with 11 bases separating them. CDR1 KGHSH and CDR2 LQKENI come from the germline V gene. Source study methods: Estimation of nucleated cell counts relied on the amplification of reference gene primers. TCRdb's table, derived via immunoSEQ multiplex PCR, lists solely in-frame clones and lacks some. Clone size and the V and J calls come from that table; the DNA yielded D and trimming. The data hold 150,000 or so clones, with roughly 82% observed a single time.

The clonotype originates from a woman aged 40 to 49 with COVID-19, enrolled during active disease. V is TRBV18 and J is TRBJ1-2; TRBD1 is a possible D gene (6 bases). Source material: peripheral blood. CDR3 bases: TGTGCCAGCTCACCTAGGCAGGGGTACTATGGCTACACCTTC. Translation gives CASSPRQGYYGYTF.